This TCR beta chain came from a study of blood T cell repertoires in COVID-19 (dated by TCRdb to the early 2020s). For the study in its entirety: Samples from collaborators originated in the United States, Italy and Spain and spanned both the acute and convalescent phases of COVID-19. The sample metadata nearly always contained a de-identified subject ID, COVID-19 status, age in years and sex. The repertoires were made available in a free public database intended to serve as a resource for research on the immune response to SARS-CoV-2. The prospective study material was composed of cDNA or gDNA derived from T cells, B-cell-depleted T cells, or PBMCs. The samples were drawn from two sources: the first 160 participants of the ongoing ImmuneRACE study, and 1,200 or so subjects contributed by 6 global collaborators. Where HLA class I and class II types were available, the types were taken from metadata supplied by the sample provider, not from assay-based typing. Deeply sampled blood TCRbeta repertoires from subjects exposed to, actively infected with, or recovered from COVID-19 were included in the dataset. Results and caveats for the whole study, not just this receptor: How much clinical and demographic metadata was included differed by source and by participant, and the metadata was provided uncurated.

Points on this clone: Its antigen is unknown. Within one base of it there is no much larger clone, and no base qualities were kept.

TCRbeta CDR3 regions were amplified from genomic DNA using the immunoSEQ Assay, a bias-controlled multiplex PCR. Per the source publication's procedure: The number of nucleated cells in each sample was estimated from the amplification of reference gene primers within the assay. To quantify the absolute abundance of each unique TCRbeta CDR3 rearrangement, sequence reads were collapsed and filtered. For each sample, productive Simpson clonality was calculated as the square root of Simpson's diversity index over productive rearrangements. TCRdb limited this immuneACCESS table to in-frame rearrangements with V and J called. A share of clones is missing; checked studies link under half to unresolved V genes, and the rest is unexplained. The DNA gave D and trimming, while V, J and clone size come from that table. For this sample the table gives some 130,000 clones, of which about four fifths were detected only once. Roughly 9.7% of the sample is taken by the ten largest.

Collaborating institutions collected whole blood in K2EDTA tubes following their own protocols. For TCRbeta analysis, collaborator samples were shipped as frozen whole blood, as isolated PBMCs, or as DNA extracted from either sample type. V has 4 bases trimmed and J has 5 bases trimmed; junction bases matching no gene number 19. Based on the germline V gene, the CDR1 and CDR2 sequences are SGHTA and FQGTGA. The CDR3 holds 19 amino acids from the cysteine to the phenylalanine. Just the 57-base CDR3 DNA is kept, in frame starting at base 1. Sequencing input: peripheral blood. The receptor's source is a man aged 35-49 years with active or convalescent COVID-19. Recombination linked TRBV7-3 to TRBJ2-2, and 7 bases in between align with TRBD1. The CDR3 region has the sequence CASSSNPRDRALGTGELFF. DNA sequence: TGTGCCAGCAGCTCAAACCCCCGCGACAGGGCCCTAGGTACCGGGGAGCTGTTTTTT.